The present entry profiles one T cell receptor (beta chain) with its context. What it recognizes is unknown. The sample is drawn from a study of cytomegalovirus exposure and HLA in healthy donors. The study, taken as a whole, reports: Altogether, 150 or so TCR beta chains were recorded as cytomegalovirus-associated.

The PCR had 60 Vbeta and 13 Jbeta primers. Under the authors' procedure: An analysis performed later counted roughly 80 million unique TCR beta chains (around 11 million of them shared). Clones were sequenced by immunoSEQ multiplex PCR, and TCRdb holds only the in-frame ones, with some missing. V and J calls and clone size are copied from that table; D and trimming were computed from the DNA. Among 85,000 to 100,000 clones listed, about 70% were seen once. V dropped 4 bases and J dropped 0; count of bases not matched to a gene: 4. The CDR3 has 16 amino acids. Germline CDR1 is LNHDA and CDR2 is SQIVND (reference sequence).

Specimen: PBMCs. This clonotype was obtained from a human donor in good health. The chain combines TRBV19 with TRBJ2-2; 8 bases are a match to TRBD2. CDR3 amino acids: CASSTGLAANTGELFF. The CDR3 region has the DNA TGTGCCAGTAGTACCGGACTAGCAGCGAACACCGGGGAGCTGTTTTTT.